This T cell receptor (beta chain) comes out of a study of T cells in Graves' hyperthyroidism and ophthalmopathy. The study, taken as a whole, reports: A 13 V-J model separated ophthalmopathy from stable hyperthyroidism.

Uncontrolled infection, other autoimmune disease, pregnancy or lactation disqualified patients from enrolment. RNA transcripts served as the template for amplifying TCR beta CDR3 regions. The HTBI primer set was used in a first-round RT-PCR of the TCR CDR3. TCRdb ran MiXCR on the multiplex PCR reads and lists one entry per CDR3 protein. The profile shows roughly 740,000 distinct CDR3 sequences, less than 20% of them singletons. This clonotype has ten or more counts. Its antigen is not known. This CDR3 is built from 14 residues. V lost 5 bases and J 4 bases, leaving 15 bases between the germline ends. The germline CDR1 and CDR2 sequences are KGHSH and LQKENI.

The sample comprised blood. The receptor's source is a man aged 18 to 30 with Graves' hyperthyroidism. The chain recombines TRBV18 with TRBJ2-7; perhaps TRBD1 as D (7 bases). The CDR3 DNA is TGTGCCAGCTCATTCAGGGGGGAAGGATACGAGCAGTACTTC. Its translation: CASSFRGEGYEQYF.